The 8 T cell receptor beta chains below all came from one sample that was sequenced in a study of spatial heterogeneity in lung cancer. General study findings and limits: One measure, the expanded intratumoral alpha and beta TCR count, tracked tumor mutation counts.

Indicated time point: sample taken at primary tumor resection. Their antigens remain unidentified. TCRdb analysed the 5' RACE reads with MiXCR anew, one entry per CDR3 protein. The table lists around 6,200 distinct CDR3 sequences, roughly an eighth of them singletons. The material was lung tumor tissue, obtained at surgery. All receptors derive from a male donor with early-stage non-small cell lung cancer.

Regarding this clonotype: For a library built for alpha chains, this beta chain is a stray read; little rests on its size. The chain recombines TRBV6-5 with TRBJ2-3, with D possibly matching TRBD2 (6 bases). Trimming stripped 8 bases from V and 4 bases from J, with 13 bases between. Germline V gives CDR1 MNHEY, CDR2 SVGAGI. The CDR3 has 13 residues. The CDR3 DNA reads TGTGCCAGCGCGGGAAACGGGGCAGATACGCAGTATTTT. This codes for CASAGNGADTQYF.

Notes on this clonotype: This beta chain was picked up by a library intended for alpha chains and is off target, so its count carries little meaning. J is TRBJ2-7 and V is TRBV6-5; D possibly matches TRBD1 or TRBD2 (5 bases each). With 6 bases removed from V and 12 bases from J, the gap between germline ends came to 30 bases. CDR1 and CDR2 (germline): MNHEY, SVGAGI. The CDR3 spans 16 residues. The CDR3 coding sequence is TGTGCCAGCAGAACCCGAGCCCGGCAAACAGAAGGGGCGGGGTACTTC. Residues: CASRTRARQTEGAGYF.

By its share, this clonotype is medium-sized. The library was designed around alpha chains, so this beta chain is a stray read whose abundance carries little weight. The V and J genes are TRBV29-1 and TRBJ2-3, with a weak D call TRBD1 (5 bases). Germline-derived CDR1 and CDR2 are SQVTM and ANQGSEA. The germline V and J ends were trimmed by 6 bases and 5 bases, with 15 bases remaining between them. The CDR3 is made up of 13 amino acids. CDR3 DNA: TGCAGCGTAAAAGGGGCTCTTGGAGATACGCAGTATTTT. Its protein is CSVKGALGDTQYF.

A remark on this clonotype: The library was built for alpha chains, so this beta chain is an off-target read and its size means little. The V call is TRBV29-1, the J call TRBJ2-5; D is uncertain. V was trimmed by 4 bases and J by 1 base, leaving 10 bases between them. CDR1 is SQVTM and CDR2 is ANQGSEA in the germline V gene. The CDR3 loop spans 13 amino acids. CDR3 nucleotide sequence: TGCAGCGTTGCGGGCACCCTCCAAGAGACCCAGTACTTC. As protein: CSVAGTLQETQYF.

This clonotype was observed a few times. In a library made to pick up alpha chains, this beta chain is a stray read with a size that means little. Here the CDR3 DNA reads TGTGCCAGCAGCTTACGACGACAGGATGGCTACACCTTC. Protein product: CASSLRRQDGYTF. The chain is built from TRBV7-8 and TRBJ1-2; D is perhaps TRBD1 (6 bases). Deletions cut 2 bases from V and 6 bases from J, with 10 bases between. Germline V gene data show CDR1 as SGHVS and CDR2 as FQNEAQ. The CDR3 length is 13 residues. Looking up the rest from reference TRBV7-8 and TRBJ1-2 gives the full variable domain: GAGVSQSPRYKVAKRGQDVALRCDPISGHVSLFWYQQALGQGPEFLTYFQNEAQLDKSGLPSDRFFAERPEGSVSTLKIQRTQQEDSAVYLCASSLRRQDGYTFGSGTRLTVV.

On this clonotype: This beta chain appears as a stray read in a library generated for alpha chains; its size is not informative. The V gene is TRBV6-5, the J gene TRBJ1-5; D gene ambiguous. Trimming pared 0 bases from V and 5 bases from J, leaving 8 bases between. Germline V CDR1 and CDR2: MNHEY, SVGAGI. The length of the CDR3 is 14 residues. CDR3 bases: TGTGCCAGCAGTTACTCGGGCAACGATCAGCCCCAGCATTTT. This encodes CASSYSGNDQPQHF.

This clonotype was seen more than once but under ten times. The size of this beta chain means little, since it is a stray read in a library made for alpha chains. V gene TRBV5-6 combines with J gene TRBJ1-1, with D hard to call. CDR3 size: 13 residues. The V and J ends lost 5 bases and 0 bases respectively, with 8 bases between them. The germline V gene encodes CDR1 SGHDT and CDR2 YYEEEE. CDR3 bases: TGTGCCAGCAGACTTCGGTTGAACACTGAAGCTTTCTTT. As protein: CASRLRLNTEAFF.

To note about this clonotype: This could be a read error, since a much larger clone is one nucleotide away. Since the library was made to target alpha chains, this beta chain is a stray read and its abundance is not meaningful. The chain combines TRBV12-3 or TRBV12-4 with TRBJ2-7; D is perhaps TRBD1 (5 bases). This CDR3 has 13 amino acids. V lost 5 bases, J lost 3 bases, and 11 bases lay in between. The DNA of the CDR3 is TGTGCCAGCAGTCGGAGACAGTTCTACGAGCAGTACTTC. The encoded protein is CASSRRQFYEQYF.